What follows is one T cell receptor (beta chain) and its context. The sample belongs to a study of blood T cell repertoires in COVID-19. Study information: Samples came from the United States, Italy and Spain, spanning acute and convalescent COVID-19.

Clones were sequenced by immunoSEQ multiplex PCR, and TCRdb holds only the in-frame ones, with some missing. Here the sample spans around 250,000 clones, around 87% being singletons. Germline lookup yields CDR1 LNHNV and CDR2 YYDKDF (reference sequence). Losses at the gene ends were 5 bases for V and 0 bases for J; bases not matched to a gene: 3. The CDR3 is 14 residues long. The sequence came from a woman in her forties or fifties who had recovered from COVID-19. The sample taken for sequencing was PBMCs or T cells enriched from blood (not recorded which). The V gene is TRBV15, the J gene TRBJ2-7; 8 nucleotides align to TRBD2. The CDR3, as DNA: TGTGCCACCAGCGTAGCGGGATCCTCCTACGAGCAGTACTTC. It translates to CATSVAGSSYEQYF.